This T cell receptor beta chain was sequenced for a study of cytomegalovirus exposure and HLA in healthy donors. The CDR3 extends over 15 amino acids. V shed 2 bases and J shed 3 bases, with 10 bases lying between them. The germline gives CDR1 MNHEY, CDR2 SVGAGI. In regard to this clone: Its specificity is not known.

Use of 60 Vbeta and 13 Jbeta primers characterized the PCR. The protocol was immunoSEQ multiplex PCR, while the TCRdb copy is restricted to in-frame clones and leaves out a portion. The top ten hold 2.5% to 3% of the sample, which has 120,000 or so clones, about 74% seen once. Study-wide findings and caveats: With further analysis later on, most CMV-associated TCR beta chains appeared HLA-restricted. Most subjects had HLA-A and HLA-B alleles reportedly predicted accurately by TCR beta sequences. Prior analysis indicated that the majority of TCR beta V segments exhibited productivity approximately 90% or approximately 30% of the time. The authors later linked a missense DCLRE1C variant to TCR beta V- and J-gene trimming.

Material for sequencing was PBMCs. The chain carries TRBV6-5 and TRBJ2-2; maybe TRBD1 (5 bases). The clonotype comes from a woman aged 40-49 years in good health and CMV-seropositive. This CDR3 reads CASSYTRRDTGELFF. The CDR3 coding sequence is TGTGCCAGCAGTTACACTCGCAGGGACACCGGGGAGCTGTTTTTT.